The 8 T cell receptor beta chains below all came from one sample that was sequenced in a study of Ad26.COV2.S vaccination and SARS-CoV-2 variants. Described treatment: 15 to 20 received Ad26.COV2.S at low or high dose, single or two shots; 5 received placebo; per-sample allocation not given. Specimens were obtained on day 63 following the first vaccine or placebo injection. TCRdb keeps only in-frame clones here, not all; method: immunoSEQ multiplex PCR. The sample lists roughly 350,000 clones; around 87% were seen once. The sample consisted of peripheral blood, taken in a trial of Ad26.COV2.S vaccine versus placebo. These receptors originate from a person between 18 and 60 years old who received the Ad26.COV2.S COVID-19 vaccine or a placebo.

The rearrangement joins TRBV7-9 to TRBJ2-3, with D possibly TRBD2 on 6 matching bases. The CDR3 has 14 residues. Germline loops: CDR1 SEHNR, CDR2 FQNEAQ (reference sequence). Between the trimmed V and J ends, which lost 1 base and 6 bases, there was a span of 11 bases. The CDR3 is CASSLGDFGDTQYF. Here the CDR3 DNA reads TGTGCCAGCAGCTTAGGGGACTTCGGGGATACGCAGTATTTT.

The V and J genes are TRBV27 and TRBJ1-1; TRBD1 aligns across 7 bases. The germline V gene encodes CDR1 MNHEY and CDR2 SMNVEV (reference sequence). Losses at the gene ends were 5 bases for V and 4 bases for J; bases not matched to a gene: 4. The CDR3 has 13 residues. The CDR3 nucleotides are TGTGCCAGCAGTCCCCAGGGGGGCACTGAAGCTTTCTTT. This gives the protein CASSPQGGTEAFF.

J is TRBJ2-1 and V is TRBV19; D is perhaps TRBD1 (6 bases). Germline V gene data show CDR1 as LNHDA and CDR2 as SQIVND (reference sequence). The ends were cut back, 5 bases at V and 6 bases at J, with 23 bases in the middle. The CDR3 loop spans 17 amino acids. In DNA form, the CDR3 reads TGTGCCAGTAGTTACGGGACAACCCCCCCCTCCGGCAATGAGCAGTTCTTC. This codes for CASSYGTTPPSGNEQFF. The complete variable domain, with remaining parts taken from reference TRBV19 and TRBJ2-1, reads DGGITQSPKYLFRKEGQNVTLSCEQNLNHDAMYWYRQDPGQGLRLIYYSQIVNDFQKGDIAEGYSVSREKKESFPLTVTSAQKNPTAFYLCASSYGTTPPSGNEQFFGPGTRLTVL.

V gene TRBV6-5 combines with J gene TRBJ2-7; weak D call: TRBD1 (6 bases). In germline, CDR1 is MNHEY, CDR2 SVGAGI. This CDR3 has 15 residues. Trimming took off 5 bases at V and 7 bases at J, with 21 bases between the two ends. The DNA of the CDR3 is TGTGCCAGCAGTCCCTATACAGGGTGGGTGCAAGAGCAGTACTTC. Its translation is CASSPYTGWVQEQYF.

The chain couples TRBV2 to TRBJ2-2; D possibly corresponds to TRBD1 (6 bases). V gave up 4 bases and J gave up 0 bases, with 18 bases separating them. CDR3 length: 18 residues. Germline CDR1 and CDR2: SNHLY and FYNNEI. The CDR3 spells CASSVRTDIAANTGELFF. CDR3 bases: TGTGCCAGCAGTGTACGGACAGATATTGCCGCGAACACCGGGGAGCTGTTTTTT.

In its sample, this clone was seen a few times. The chain combines TRBV6-5 with TRBJ1-1, with D tentatively TRBD1 (5 bases). The CDR3 has 13 amino acids. CDR1 is MNHEY, CDR2 SVGAGI, per germline. Deletions cut 7 bases from V and 7 bases from J, with 16 bases between. In nucleotides, the CDR3 is TGTGCCAGCACCAATACAGGAGAAGGTGAAGCTTTCTTT. Translated: CASTNTGEGEAFF.

This sequence joins TRBV6-2 or TRBV6-3 and TRBJ2-1; D is ambiguous. Looked up from germline, CDR1 is MNHEY and CDR2 is SVGEGT. With 2 bases removed from V and 6 bases from J, the gap between germline ends came to 2 bases. The CDR3 loop spans 11 amino acids. The CDR3 DNA sequence: TGTGCCAGCAGTTACCCCAATGAGCAGTTCTTC. It is translated as CASSYPNEQFF.

This chain joins TRBV6-5 and TRBJ2-1; 14 bases map to TRBD2. With 5 bases clipped from V and 5 bases from J, the junction kept 2 bases outside the gene matches. The CDR3 length is 15 residues. CDR1 and CDR2 (germline): MNHEY, SVGAGI. CDR3 DNA sequence: TGTGCCAGCAGTAGACTAGCGGGGGGGGACAATGAGCAGTTCTTC. This translates into CASSRLAGGDNEQFF.